A selection of T cell receptor beta chains follows, all from one sample in a study of T-cell reconstitution after alpha-beta-depleted transplantation in children. TCRdb re-called the PCR reads with MiXCR, one entry per CDR3 protein. The sample lists just over 70,000 distinct CDR3 sequences; about 7.3% were seen once. The specimen was PBMCs from the stem cell graft donor, collected from the stem cell graft. Every receptor here comes from a human donor who donated a stem cell graft to a child with acute lymphoblastic leukemia. Both conserved end residues are part of each CDR3. Each record gives: J gene, D gene, V gene, clone size, CDR3 protein, CDR3 DNA. The D gene is left open where the match is weak. The size of a clone is reported for some rows only, either as once, few or many, or as a class for expanded clones.

j_call: TRBJ1-2; d_call: TRBD1; v_call: TRBV27; clone_size: many; cdr3_aa: CASSFDREYNYGYTF; cdr3_nt: TGTGCCAGCAGTTTCGACAGGGAATATAACTATGGCTACACCTTC
j_call: TRBJ1-1; d_call: NA; v_call: TRBV5-1; clone_size: many; cdr3_aa: CASSSGTLVTEAFF; cdr3_nt: TGCGCCAGCAGCTCCGGGACCTTGGTCACTGAAGCTTTCTTT
j_call: TRBJ2-5; d_call: NA; v_call: TRBV28; clone_size: NA; cdr3_aa: CASSLRTWGETQYF; cdr3_nt: TGTGCCAGCAGTTTGAGGACCTGGGGAGAGACCCAGTACTTC
j_call: TRBJ1-4; d_call: NA; v_call: TRBV18; clone_size: many; cdr3_aa: CASSSGTEPTNEKLFF; cdr3_nt: TGTGCCAGCTCGTCCGGGACCGAGCCAACTAATGAAAAACTGTTTTTT
j_call: TRBJ1-5; d_call: TRBD1; v_call: TRBV10-1; clone_size: few; cdr3_aa: CASSEYRAGGESNQPQHF; cdr3_nt: TGCGCCAGCAGTGAGTATCGGGCAGGGGGCGAGAGCAATCAGCCCCAGCATTTT
j_call: TRBJ2-6; d_call: NA; v_call: TRBV10-3; clone_size: NA; cdr3_aa: CAISGGGIGANVLTF; cdr3_nt: TGTGCCATCAGCGGAGGCGGGATCGGGGCCAACGTCCTGACTTTC
j_call: TRBJ1-1; d_call: NA; v_call: TRBV20-1; clone_size: many; cdr3_aa: CSARELAGTEAFF; cdr3_nt: TGCAGTGCTAGAGAGCTGGCGGGCACTGAAGCTTTCTTT
j_call: TRBJ1-1; d_call: TRBD1; v_call: TRBV4-2; clone_size: few; cdr3_aa: CASSLRPADRGGTEAFF; cdr3_nt: TGTGCCAGCAGCCTAAGACCGGCGGACAGGGGAGGCACTGAAGCTTTCTTT
j_call: TRBJ1-4; d_call: NA; v_call: TRBV4-2; clone_size: NA; cdr3_aa: CASSQGGRGEGETLFF; cdr3_nt: TGTGCCAGCAGCCAAGGAGGGAGGGGAGAGGGGGAAACACTGTTTTTT
j_call: TRBJ2-5; d_call: TRBD2; v_call: TRBV11-1; clone_size: many; cdr3_aa: CASSAGTTIQTQYF; cdr3_nt: TGTGCCAGCAGCGCCGGGACTACAATTCAGACCCAGTACTTC
j_call: TRBJ2-5; d_call: NA; v_call: TRBV5-1; clone_size: few; cdr3_aa: CASSLADPVRETQYF; cdr3_nt: TGCGCCAGCAGCTTGGCAGACCCTGTCCGGGAGACCCAGTACTTC
j_call: TRBJ2-7; d_call: NA; v_call: TRBV7-3; clone_size: many; cdr3_aa: CASSLRAGSSYEQYF; cdr3_nt: TGTGCCAGCAGCCTCCGGGCCGGGAGCTCCTACGAGCAGTACTTC
j_call: TRBJ2-2; d_call: TRBD1; v_call: TRBV20-1; clone_size: many; cdr3_aa: CSAPRDRINTGELFF; cdr3_nt: TGCAGTGCTCCTAGGGACAGGATTAACACCGGGGAGCTGTTTTTT
j_call: TRBJ2-5; d_call: NA; v_call: TRBV20-1; clone_size: many; cdr3_aa: CSAVQGLSETQYF; cdr3_nt: TGCAGTGCGGTACAGGGTTTGTCGGAGACCCAGTACTTC
j_call: TRBJ2-1; d_call: NA; v_call: TRBV12-3/TRBV12-4; clone_size: NA; cdr3_aa: CASGPGRGDNYNEQFF; cdr3_nt: TGTGCCAGCGGCCCAGGCCGGGGGGACAACTACAATGAGCAGTTCTTC
j_call: TRBJ2-7; d_call: NA; v_call: TRBV3-1; clone_size: many; cdr3_aa: CASSHTSGGTAYEQYF; cdr3_nt: TGTGCCAGCAGCCACACCTCTGGAGGGACCGCCTACGAGCAGTACTTC
j_call: TRBJ2-7; d_call: TRBD2; v_call: TRBV28; clone_size: few; cdr3_aa: CASSPGLAGGQYEQYF; cdr3_nt: TGTGCCAGCAGCCCCGGACTAGCGGGAGGACAATACGAGCAGTACTTC
j_call: TRBJ1-1; d_call: NA; v_call: TRBV7-2; clone_size: many; cdr3_aa: CASSSQKMNTEAFF; cdr3_nt: TGTGCCAGCAGCTCACAGAAAATGAACACTGAAGCTTTCTTT
j_call: TRBJ2-7; d_call: NA; v_call: TRBV7-9; clone_size: few; cdr3_aa: CASSLGSGTYEQYF; cdr3_nt: TGTGCCAGCAGCTTAGGGTCAGGAACCTACGAGCAGTACTTC
j_call: TRBJ1-1; d_call: NA; v_call: TRBV5-3; clone_size: few; cdr3_aa: CASPLLTNTEAFF; cdr3_nt: TGTGCCAGCCCCCTCCTTACGAACACTGAAGCTTTCTTT
j_call: TRBJ1-4; d_call: TRBD1; v_call: TRBV5-1; clone_size: many; cdr3_aa: CASSLRGQGGEKLFF; cdr3_nt: TGCGCCAGCAGCTTGAGGGGACAGGGTGGAGAAAAACTGTTTTTT
j_call: TRBJ1-1; d_call: NA; v_call: TRBV18; clone_size: few; cdr3_aa: CASSPPKGKRTEAFF; cdr3_nt: TGTGCCAGCTCACCACCGAAAGGTAAAAGAACTGAAGCTTTCTTT
j_call: TRBJ1-4; d_call: TRBD1; v_call: TRBV20-1; clone_size: few; cdr3_aa: CSAGTGDEKLFF; cdr3_nt: TGCAGTGCTGGGACAGGGGATGAAAAACTGTTTTTT
j_call: TRBJ2-1; d_call: TRBD2; v_call: TRBV6-5; clone_size: many; cdr3_aa: CASRSGLADYNEQFF; cdr3_nt: TGTGCCAGCAGATCGGGACTAGCGGATTACAATGAGCAGTTCTTC
j_call: TRBJ2-1; d_call: NA; v_call: TRBV24-1; clone_size: once; cdr3_aa: CAASRGNEQFF; cdr3_nt: TGTGCCGCCAGTCGGGGGAATGAGCAGTTCTTC
j_call: TRBJ1-2; d_call: NA; v_call: TRBV29-1; clone_size: NA; cdr3_aa: CSVVFPGDEYGYTF; cdr3_nt: TGCAGCGTTGTCTTTCCAGGGGACGAGTATGGCTACACCTTC
j_call: TRBJ1-5; d_call: NA; v_call: TRBV12-3/TRBV12-4; clone_size: many; cdr3_aa: CASSPLVHQPQHF; cdr3_nt: TGTGCCAGCAGTCCTCTCGTACATCAGCCCCAGCATTTT
j_call: TRBJ1-4; d_call: NA; v_call: TRBV10-3; clone_size: many; cdr3_aa: CAISESDSLNEKLFF; cdr3_nt: TGTGCCATCAGTGAGTCGGACAGCCTGAATGAAAAACTGTTTTTT
j_call: TRBJ2-7; d_call: TRBD1; v_call: TRBV6-1; clone_size: many; cdr3_aa: CASSITGGAEEQYF; cdr3_nt: TGTGCCAGCAGCATTACAGGGGGCGCCGAGGAGCAGTACTTC